The rows below give T cell receptor beta chains drawn from one sample of a study of cytomegalovirus exposure and HLA in healthy donors. Repertoires were generated with immunoSEQ multiplex PCR, while TCRdb's copy carries only in-frame clones and drops some. The repertoire consists of some 110,000 clones, with approximately 80% occurring once and the leading ten covering less than 2%. Specimen: PBMCs. These receptor sequences come from a man aged 45-65 years in good health and CMV-seronegative. The conserved cysteine and the conserved F or W are not part of the CDR3 here.

ASRRGQGASEQY	12	TRBV19	TRBJ2-7
ASRDTGSGNTIY	12	TRBV6-5	TRBJ1-3
ASSVTQAGGTDTQY	14	TRBV6-4	TRBJ2-3
ASSPTGSDRDTQY	13	TRBV19	TRBJ2-3
ASSLNPRGIVNEQF	14	TRBV7-3	TRBJ2-1
AISESQRGDNEQF	13	TRBV10-3	TRBJ2-1
ASRTLGTGGNTIY	13	TRBV4-1	TRBJ1-3
ASSRQGEETQY	11	TRBV11-1	TRBJ2-5
ASSSRTATNEKLF	13	TRBV6-1	TRBJ1-4
ASSKGLAGSDTQY	13	TRBV5-8	TRBJ2-3
ASRRSGTGGDTQY	13	TRBV5-6	TRBJ2-3
ASSPRDRNPNEQF	13	TRBV6-6	TRBJ2-1
ASSPGQGGSTDTQY	14	TRBV7-9	TRBJ2-3
ASSQQGSQPQH	11	TRBV19	TRBJ1-5
ASSHRQGAGLQF	12	TRBV6-5	TRBJ2-1
ASSLDGGVETQY	12	TRBV7-8	TRBJ2-5
ASSFRETQY	9	TRBV9	TRBJ2-5
ASSWTTTNEKLF	12	TRBV2	TRBJ1-4
ASSRGPVLQETQY	13	TRBV19	TRBJ2-5